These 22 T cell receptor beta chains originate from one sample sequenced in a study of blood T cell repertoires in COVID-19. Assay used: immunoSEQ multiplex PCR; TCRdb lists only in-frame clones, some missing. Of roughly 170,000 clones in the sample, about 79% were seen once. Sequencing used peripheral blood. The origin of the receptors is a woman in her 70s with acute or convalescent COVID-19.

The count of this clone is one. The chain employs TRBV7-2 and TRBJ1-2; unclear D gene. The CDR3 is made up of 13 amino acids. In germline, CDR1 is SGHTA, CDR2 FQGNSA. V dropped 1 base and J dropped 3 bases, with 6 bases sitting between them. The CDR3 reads CASSLGPYYGYTF. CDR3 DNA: TGTGCCAGCAGCTTAGGTCCTTACTATGGCTACACCTTC.

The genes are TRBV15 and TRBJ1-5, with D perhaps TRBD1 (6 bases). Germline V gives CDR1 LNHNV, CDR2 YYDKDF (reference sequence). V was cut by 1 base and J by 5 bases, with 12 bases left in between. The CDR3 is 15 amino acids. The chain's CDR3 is CATSRGRGLDQPQHF. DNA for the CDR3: TGTGCCACCAGCAGAGGGCGGGGGCTGGATCAGCCCCAGCATTTT.

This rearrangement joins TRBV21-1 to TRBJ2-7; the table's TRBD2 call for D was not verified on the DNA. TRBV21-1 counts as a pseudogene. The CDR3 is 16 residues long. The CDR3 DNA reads TGTGCCAGCAGCGCCCGAGGACTAGCTGCAACCTACGAGCAGTACTTC. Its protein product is CASSARGLAATYEQYF.

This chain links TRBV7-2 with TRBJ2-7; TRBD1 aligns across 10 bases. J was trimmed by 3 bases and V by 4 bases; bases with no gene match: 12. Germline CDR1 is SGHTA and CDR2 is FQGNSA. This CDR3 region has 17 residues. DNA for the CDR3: TGTGCCAGCAGCTCGGCGGGACAGGGGCCCACCGGCTACGAGCAGTACTTC. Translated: CASSSAGQGPTGYEQYF.

The CDR3 nucleotides read TGTGCCAGCAGTACCATAGCGGGAGGGCCTCGGAATGAGCAGTTCTTC. Protein: CASSTIAGGPRNEQFF. The genes are TRBV6-2 or TRBV6-3 and TRBJ2-1; the match to TRBD2 covers 11 bases. Trimming cost V 5 bases and J 7 bases; bases outside gene matches: 10. Looked up from germline, CDR1 is MNHEY and CDR2 is SVGEGT. CDR3 size: 16 residues.

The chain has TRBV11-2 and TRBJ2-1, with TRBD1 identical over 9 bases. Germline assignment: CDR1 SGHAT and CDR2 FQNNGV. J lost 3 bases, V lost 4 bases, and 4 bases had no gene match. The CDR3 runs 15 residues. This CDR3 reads CASSSGTGNYNEQFF. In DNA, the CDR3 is TGTGCCAGCAGCTCGGGGACAGGGAACTACAATGAGCAGTTCTTC.

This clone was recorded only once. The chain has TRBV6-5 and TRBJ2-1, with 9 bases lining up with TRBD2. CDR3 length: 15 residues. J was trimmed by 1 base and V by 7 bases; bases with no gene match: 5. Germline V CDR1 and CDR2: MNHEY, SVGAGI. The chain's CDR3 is CASTRSGSSYNEQFF. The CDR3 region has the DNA TGTGCCAGCACCCGTAGCGGGAGTTCCTACAATGAGCAGTTCTTC.

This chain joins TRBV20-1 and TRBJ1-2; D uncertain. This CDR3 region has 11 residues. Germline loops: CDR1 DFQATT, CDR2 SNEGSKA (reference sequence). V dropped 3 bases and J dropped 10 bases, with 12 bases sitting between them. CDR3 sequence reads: CSASTYPDYTF. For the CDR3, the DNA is TGCAGTGCTAGTACGTACCCAGACTACACCTTC.

The CDR3 region has the DNA TGTGCCAGCAGCTTTTCCGGGTGGACCGGGGAGCTGTTTTTT. The encoded protein is CASSFSGWTGELFF. The rearrangement uses TRBV7-3 and TRBJ2-2, with unresolved D. The V end lost 3 bases, the J end lost 5 bases, and 10 bases lay between the germline ends. This CDR3 has 14 amino acids. Germline CDR1 SGHTA, CDR2 FQGTGA.

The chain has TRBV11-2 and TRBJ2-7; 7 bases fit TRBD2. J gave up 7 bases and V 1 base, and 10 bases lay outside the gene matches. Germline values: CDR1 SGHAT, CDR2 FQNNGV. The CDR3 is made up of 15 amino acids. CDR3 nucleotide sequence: TGTGCCAGCAGCTTAGTTCTAGCGGCGGTTGGAGAGCAGTACTTC. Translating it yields CASSLVLAAVGEQYF.

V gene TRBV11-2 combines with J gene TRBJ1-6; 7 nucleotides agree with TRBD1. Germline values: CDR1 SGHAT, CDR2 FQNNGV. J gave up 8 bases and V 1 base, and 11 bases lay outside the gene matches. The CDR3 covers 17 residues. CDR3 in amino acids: CASSLVGIIQGDSPLHF. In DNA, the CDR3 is TGTGCCAGCAGCTTAGTCGGGATTATCCAGGGGGATTCACCCCTCCACTTT.

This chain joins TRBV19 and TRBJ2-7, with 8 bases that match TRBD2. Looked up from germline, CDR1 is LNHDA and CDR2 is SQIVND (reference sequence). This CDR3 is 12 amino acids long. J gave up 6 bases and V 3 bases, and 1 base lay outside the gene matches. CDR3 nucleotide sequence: TGTGCCAGTAGTATTCGGGGGGGCGAGCAGTACTTC. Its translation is CASSIRGGEQYF.

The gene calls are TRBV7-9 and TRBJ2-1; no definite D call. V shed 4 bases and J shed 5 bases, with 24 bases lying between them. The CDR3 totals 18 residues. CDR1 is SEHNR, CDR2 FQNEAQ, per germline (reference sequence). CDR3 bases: TGTGCCAGCAGCTCCATCTTTTTGGGTTCAGGTGTGGACAATGAGCAGTTCTTC. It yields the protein CASSSIFLGSGVDNEQFF.

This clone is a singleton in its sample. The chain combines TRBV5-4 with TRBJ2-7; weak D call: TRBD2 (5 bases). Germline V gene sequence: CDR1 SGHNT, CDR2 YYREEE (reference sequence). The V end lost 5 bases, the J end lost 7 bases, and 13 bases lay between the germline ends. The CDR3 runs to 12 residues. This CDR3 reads CASSSSPGEQYF. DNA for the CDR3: TGTGCCAGCAGTTCCTCACCGGGGGAGCAGTACTTC.

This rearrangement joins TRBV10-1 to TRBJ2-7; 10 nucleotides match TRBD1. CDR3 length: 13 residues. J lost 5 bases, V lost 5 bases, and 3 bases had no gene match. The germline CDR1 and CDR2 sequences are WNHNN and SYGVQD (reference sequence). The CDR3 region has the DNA TGCGCCAGCAGTCCGGGACAGGGGAACGAGCAGTACTTC. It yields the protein CASSPGQGNEQYF.

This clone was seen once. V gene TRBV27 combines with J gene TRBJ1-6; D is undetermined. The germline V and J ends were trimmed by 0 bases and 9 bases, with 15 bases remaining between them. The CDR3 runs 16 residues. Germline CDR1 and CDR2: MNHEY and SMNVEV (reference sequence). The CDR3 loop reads CASSLSSFVLSSPLHF. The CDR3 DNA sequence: TGTGCCAGCAGTTTATCCAGTTTCGTGTTAAGTTCACCCCTCCACTTT.

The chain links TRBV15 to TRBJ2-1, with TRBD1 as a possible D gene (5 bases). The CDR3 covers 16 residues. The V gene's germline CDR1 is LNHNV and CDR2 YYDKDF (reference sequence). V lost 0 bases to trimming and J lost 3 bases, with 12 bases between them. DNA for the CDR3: TGTGCCACCAGCAGAGATATTGGACAACTCTACAATGAGCAGTTCTTC. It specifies CATSRDIGQLYNEQFF.

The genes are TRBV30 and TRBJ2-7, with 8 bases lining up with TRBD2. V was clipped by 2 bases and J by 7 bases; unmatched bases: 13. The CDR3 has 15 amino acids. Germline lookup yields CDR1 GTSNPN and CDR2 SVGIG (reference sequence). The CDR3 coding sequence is TGTGCCTGGAGTTCGAAGAGGGGCAGACTAGCGGAGCAGTACTTC. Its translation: CAWSSKRGRLAEQYF. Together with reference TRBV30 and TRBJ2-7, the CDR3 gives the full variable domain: SQTIHQWPATLVQPVGSPLSLECTVEGTSNPNLYWYRQAAGRGLQLLFYSVGIGQISSEVPQNLSASRPQDRQFILSSKKLLLSDSGFYLCAWSSKRGRLAEQYFGPGTRLTVT.

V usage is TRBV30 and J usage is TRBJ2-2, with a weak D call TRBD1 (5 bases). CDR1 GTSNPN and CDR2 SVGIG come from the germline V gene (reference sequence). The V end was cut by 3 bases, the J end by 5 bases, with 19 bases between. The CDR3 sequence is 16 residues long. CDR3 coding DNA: TGTGCCTGGAGCGCAACACGGACACAACTTACCGGGGAGCTGTTTTTT. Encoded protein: CAWSATRTQLTGELFF.

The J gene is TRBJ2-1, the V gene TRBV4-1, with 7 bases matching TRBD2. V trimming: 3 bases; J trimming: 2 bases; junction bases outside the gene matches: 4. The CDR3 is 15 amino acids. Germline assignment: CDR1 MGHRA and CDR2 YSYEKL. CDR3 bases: TGCGCCAGCAGCCACCGGACTAGGACCTACAATGAGCAGTTCTTC. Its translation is CASSHRTRTYNEQFF.

The CDR3 sequence is CASSAWTGNTYEQYF. As DNA, the CDR3 is TGTGCCAGCAGCGCTTGGACAGGTAACACCTACGAGCAGTACTTC. The chain carries TRBV7-9 and TRBJ2-7; 7 bases are shared with TRBD1. This CDR3 has 15 residues. The germline V gene has CDR1 SEHNR and CDR2 FQNEAQ (reference sequence). The V gene end was trimmed by 5 bases and the J gene end by 2 bases; junction bases not matched to a gene: 9.

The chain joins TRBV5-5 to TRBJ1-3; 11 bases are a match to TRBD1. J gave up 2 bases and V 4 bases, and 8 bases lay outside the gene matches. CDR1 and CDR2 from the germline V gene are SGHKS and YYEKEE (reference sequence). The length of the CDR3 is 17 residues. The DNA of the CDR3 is TGTGCCAGCAGCGACCCGGACAGGGGGCCCACTGGAAACACCATATATTTT. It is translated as CASSDPDRGPTGNTIYF. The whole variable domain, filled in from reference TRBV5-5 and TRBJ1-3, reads DAGVTQSPTHLIKTRGQQVTLRCSPISGHKSVSWYQQVLGQGPQFIFQYYEKEERGRGNFPDRFSARQFPNYSSELNVNALLLGDSALYLCASSDPDRGPTGNTIYFGEGSWLTVV.